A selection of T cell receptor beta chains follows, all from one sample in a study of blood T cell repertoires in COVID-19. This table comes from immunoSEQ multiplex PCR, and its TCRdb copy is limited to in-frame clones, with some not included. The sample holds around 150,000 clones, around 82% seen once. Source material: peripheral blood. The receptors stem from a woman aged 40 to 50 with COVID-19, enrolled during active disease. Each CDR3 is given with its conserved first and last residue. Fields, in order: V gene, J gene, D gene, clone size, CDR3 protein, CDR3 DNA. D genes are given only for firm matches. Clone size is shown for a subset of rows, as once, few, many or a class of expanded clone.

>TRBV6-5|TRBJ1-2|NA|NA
CASSYIRGNYGYTF
TGTGCCAGCAGTTACATTCGCGGGAACTATGGCTACACCTTC
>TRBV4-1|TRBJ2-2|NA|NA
CASSPRIVASNTGELFF
TGCGCCAGCAGCCCCAGGATAGTAGCGAGTAACACCGGGGAGCTGTTTTTT
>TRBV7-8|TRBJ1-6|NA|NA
CASSFQASNSPLHF
TGTGCCAGCAGCTTCCAGGCGTCCAATTCACCCCTCCACTTT
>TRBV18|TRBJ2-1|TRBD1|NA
CASSPGQGAVNEQFF
TGTGCCAGCTCACCGGGACAGGGGGCGGTCAATGAGCAGTTCTTC
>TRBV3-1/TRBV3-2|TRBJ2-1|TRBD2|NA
CASSQMPGLDEQFF
TGTGCCAGCAGCCAAATGCCGGGACTAGATGAGCAGTTCTTC
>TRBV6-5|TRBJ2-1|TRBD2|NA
CASSNLWGGINEQFF
TGTGCCAGCAGTAACCTCTGGGGGGGGATTAATGAGCAGTTCTTC
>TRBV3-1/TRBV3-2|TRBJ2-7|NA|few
CASSQDRGQKQYF
TGTGCCAGCAGCCAAGATAGAGGGCAGAAGCAGTACTTC
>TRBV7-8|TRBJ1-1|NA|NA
CASSNAGGEAFF
TGTGCCAGCAGCAACGCGGGGGGTGAAGCTTTCTTT
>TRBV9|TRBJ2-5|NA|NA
CASSVGLAQETQYF
TGTGCCAGCAGCGTAGGTCTAGCGCAAGAGACCCAGTACTTC
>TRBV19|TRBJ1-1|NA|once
CASSSALTHLNTEAFF
TGTGCCAGTAGTAGTGCACTCACCCACTTGAACACTGAAGCTTTCTTT
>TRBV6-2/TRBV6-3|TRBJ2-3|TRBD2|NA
CASSSPGLAQGTDTQYF
TGTGCCAGCAGCTCCCCGGGACTAGCGCAGGGCACAGATACGCAGTATTTT
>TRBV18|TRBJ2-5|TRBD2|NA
CASSMSGLAAETQYF
TGTGCCAGCTCAATGTCGGGACTAGCAGCCGAGACCCAGTACTTC
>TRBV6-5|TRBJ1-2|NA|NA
CASSPRDTYGYTF
TGTGCCAGCAGTCCCCGGGACACCTATGGCTACACCTTC
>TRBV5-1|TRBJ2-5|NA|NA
CASSPPGRQETQYF
TGCGCCAGCAGCCCTCCAGGGCGGCAAGAGACCCAGTACTTC
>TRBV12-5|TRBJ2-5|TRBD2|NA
CASGLVRGRIAGFQETQYF
TGTGCTAGTGGTTTGGTAAGGGGGAGAATAGCGGGGTTCCAAGAGACCCAGTACTTC
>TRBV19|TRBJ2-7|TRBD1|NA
CASSTSGTGVHEQYF
TGTGCCAGTTCGACCTCTGGGACAGGGGTCCACGAGCAGTACTTC
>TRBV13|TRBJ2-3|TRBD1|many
CASSLRQGSTDTQYF
TGTGCCAGCAGCTTAAGACAGGGTAGCACAGATACGCAGTATTTT
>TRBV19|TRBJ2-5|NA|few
CASSPPQETQYF
TGTGCCAGTAGTCCCCCTCAAGAGACCCAGTACTTC
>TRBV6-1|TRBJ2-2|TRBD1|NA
CASSDLGRGHTGELFF
TGTGCCAGCAGTGATCTTGGCAGGGGGCACACCGGGGAGCTGTTTTTT
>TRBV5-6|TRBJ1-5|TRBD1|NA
CASSVTGDRNQPQHF
TGTGCCAGCAGCGTCACAGGGGACCGCAATCAGCCCCAGCATTTT
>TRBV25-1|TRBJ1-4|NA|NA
CASSRQGIEKLFF
TGTGCCAGCAGTAGGCAGGGGATTGAAAAACTGTTTTTT
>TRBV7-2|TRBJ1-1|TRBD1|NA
CASSPHRGGNTEAFF
TGTGCCAGCAGCCCCCACAGGGGTGGAAACACTGAAGCTTTCTTT
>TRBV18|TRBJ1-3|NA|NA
CASSPEALPGNTIYF
TGTGCCAGCTCACCGGAGGCTCTTCCTGGAAACACCATATATTTT
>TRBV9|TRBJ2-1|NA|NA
CASSVGVRLSSYNEQFF
TGTGCCAGCAGCGTAGGGGTGAGGCTGAGCTCCTACAATGAGCAGTTCTTC
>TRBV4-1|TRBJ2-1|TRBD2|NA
CASSQGTSGYNEQFF
TGCGCCAGCAGCCAAGGGACTAGCGGATACAATGAGCAGTTCTTC
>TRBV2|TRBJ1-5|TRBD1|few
CASTEQGLSNQPQHF
TGTGCCAGCACGGAACAGGGGTTGAGCAATCAGCCCCAGCATTTT
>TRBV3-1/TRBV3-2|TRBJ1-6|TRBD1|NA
CASSQMTGADSPLHF
TGTGCCAGCAGCCAAATGACAGGGGCGGATTCACCCCTCCACTTT
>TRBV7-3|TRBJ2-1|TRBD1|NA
CASSRGGQGYEQFF
TGTGCCAGCAGCCGCGGAGGACAGGGCTATGAGCAGTTCTTC
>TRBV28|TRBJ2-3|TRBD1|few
CASSLITGASKTGYTQYF
TGTGCCAGCAGCCTTATAACAGGGGCAAGTAAGACGGGATATACGCAGTATTTT
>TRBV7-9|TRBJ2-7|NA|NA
CASSRGSDYEQYF
TGTGCCAGTTCTAGGGGTTCGGACTACGAGCAGTACTTC
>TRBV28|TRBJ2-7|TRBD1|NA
CASSITGVDEQYF
TGTGCCAGCAGTATCACAGGGGTAGACGAGCAGTACTTC
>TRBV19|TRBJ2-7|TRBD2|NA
CASRMAGGLAGGHSPIYEQYF
TGTGCCAGTAGGATGGCTGGTGGACTAGCGGGAGGCCACTCACCCATCTACGAGCAGTACTTC
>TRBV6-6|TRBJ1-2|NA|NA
CASSEDSRAGYTF
TGTGCCAGCAGTGAGGACAGCCGGGCTGGCTACACCTTC
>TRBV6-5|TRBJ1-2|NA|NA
CASSSDRPHNYGYTF
TGTGCCAGCAGTTCCGACAGGCCACATAACTATGGCTACACCTTC
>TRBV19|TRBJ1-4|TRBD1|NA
CASRQGNEKLFF
TGTGCCAGTAGACAGGGGAATGAAAAACTGTTTTTT
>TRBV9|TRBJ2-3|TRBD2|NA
CASSVVGSGVTDTQYF
TGTGCCAGCAGCGTAGTGGGAAGCGGGGTCACAGATACGCAGTATTTT
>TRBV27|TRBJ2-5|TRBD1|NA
CASGRTGWETQYF
TGTGCCAGCGGCCGGACAGGGTGGGAGACCCAGTACTTC
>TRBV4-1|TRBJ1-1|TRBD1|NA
CASSHYKTGRPEAFF
TGCGCCAGCAGCCATTACAAGACAGGGCGCCCAGAAGCTTTCTTT
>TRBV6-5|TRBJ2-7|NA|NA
CASSYGHEQYF
TGTGCCAGCAGTTACGGCCACGAGCAGTACTTC
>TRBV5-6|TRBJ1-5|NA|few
CASSLFQEPMTQHF
TGTGCCAGCAGCTTGTTCCAGGAACCTATGACCCAGCATTTT
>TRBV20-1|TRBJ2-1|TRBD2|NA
CSASRRESYNEQFF
TGCAGTGCTAGTCGGCGGGAGTCCTACAATGAGCAGTTCTTC
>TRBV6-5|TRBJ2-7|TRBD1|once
CASRLETGPPYEQYF
TGTGCCAGCAGATTAGAGACAGGGCCCCCCTACGAGCAGTACTTC
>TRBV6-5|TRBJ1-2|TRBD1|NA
CASRQRQGGGYTF
TGTGCCAGCCGTCAAAGACAGGGGGGTGGCTACACCTTC
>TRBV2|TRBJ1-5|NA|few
CASQGTGSNQPQHF
TGTGCCAGCCAGGGTACAGGGAGCAATCAGCCCCAGCATTTT
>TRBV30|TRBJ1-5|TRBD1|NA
CAWSHPGQGNQPQHF
TGTGCCTGGAGTCACCCGGGACAGGGCAATCAGCCCCAGCATTTT
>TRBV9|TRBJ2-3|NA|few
CASSVEQGDTQYF
TGTGCCAGCAGCGTAGAGCAGGGAGATACGCAGTATTTT
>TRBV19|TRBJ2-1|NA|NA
CASSNSRANEQFF
TGTGCCAGTAGTAATTCGAGGGCCAATGAGCAGTTCTTC
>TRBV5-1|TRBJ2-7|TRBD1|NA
CASSAGQGATEQYF
TGCGCCAGCAGCGCGGGACAGGGGGCTACGGAGCAGTACTTC
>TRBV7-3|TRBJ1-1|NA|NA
CASSSLGGAEAFF
TGTGCCAGCAGTTCCTTGGGAGGGGCTGAAGCTTTCTTT
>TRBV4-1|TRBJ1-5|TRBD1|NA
CASSQGRTGDVRQPQHF
TGCGCCAGCAGCCAAGGAAGAACAGGGGATGTTAGGCAGCCCCAGCATTTT
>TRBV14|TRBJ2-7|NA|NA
CASSQVREQYF
TGTGCCAGCAGCCAAGTCCGCGAGCAGTACTTC
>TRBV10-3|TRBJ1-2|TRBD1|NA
CAISSGGLGYTF
TGTGCCATCAGTTCAGGGGGTCTGGGCTACACCTTC
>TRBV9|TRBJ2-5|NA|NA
CASSVGTPGETQYF
TGTGCCAGCAGCGTAGGCACCCCCGGGGAGACCCAGTACTTC
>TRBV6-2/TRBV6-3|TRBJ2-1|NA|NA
CASSYDHGGATARDEQFF
TGTGCCAGCAGTTACGATCATGGGGGGGCAACAGCTCGTGATGAGCAGTTCTTC
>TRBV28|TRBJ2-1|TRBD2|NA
CASSSGLEWNEQFF
TGTGCCAGCAGTTCTGGACTAGAGTGGAATGAGCAGTTCTTC
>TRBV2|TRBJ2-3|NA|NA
CASSEDRPSTDTQYF
TGTGCCAGCAGTGAAGACAGACCTAGCACAGATACGCAGTATTTT
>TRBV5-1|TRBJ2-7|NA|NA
CASSLVGSSYEQYF
TGCGCCAGCAGCTTGGTCGGGAGCTCCTACGAGCAGTACTTC
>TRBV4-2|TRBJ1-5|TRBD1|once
CASSLTGGNNQPQHF
TGTGCCAGCAGCCTAACAGGGGGCAACAATCAGCCCCAGCATTTT
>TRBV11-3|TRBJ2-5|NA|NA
CASSQRHGRETQYF
TGTGCCAGCAGCCAAAGACACGGAAGGGAGACCCAGTACTTC